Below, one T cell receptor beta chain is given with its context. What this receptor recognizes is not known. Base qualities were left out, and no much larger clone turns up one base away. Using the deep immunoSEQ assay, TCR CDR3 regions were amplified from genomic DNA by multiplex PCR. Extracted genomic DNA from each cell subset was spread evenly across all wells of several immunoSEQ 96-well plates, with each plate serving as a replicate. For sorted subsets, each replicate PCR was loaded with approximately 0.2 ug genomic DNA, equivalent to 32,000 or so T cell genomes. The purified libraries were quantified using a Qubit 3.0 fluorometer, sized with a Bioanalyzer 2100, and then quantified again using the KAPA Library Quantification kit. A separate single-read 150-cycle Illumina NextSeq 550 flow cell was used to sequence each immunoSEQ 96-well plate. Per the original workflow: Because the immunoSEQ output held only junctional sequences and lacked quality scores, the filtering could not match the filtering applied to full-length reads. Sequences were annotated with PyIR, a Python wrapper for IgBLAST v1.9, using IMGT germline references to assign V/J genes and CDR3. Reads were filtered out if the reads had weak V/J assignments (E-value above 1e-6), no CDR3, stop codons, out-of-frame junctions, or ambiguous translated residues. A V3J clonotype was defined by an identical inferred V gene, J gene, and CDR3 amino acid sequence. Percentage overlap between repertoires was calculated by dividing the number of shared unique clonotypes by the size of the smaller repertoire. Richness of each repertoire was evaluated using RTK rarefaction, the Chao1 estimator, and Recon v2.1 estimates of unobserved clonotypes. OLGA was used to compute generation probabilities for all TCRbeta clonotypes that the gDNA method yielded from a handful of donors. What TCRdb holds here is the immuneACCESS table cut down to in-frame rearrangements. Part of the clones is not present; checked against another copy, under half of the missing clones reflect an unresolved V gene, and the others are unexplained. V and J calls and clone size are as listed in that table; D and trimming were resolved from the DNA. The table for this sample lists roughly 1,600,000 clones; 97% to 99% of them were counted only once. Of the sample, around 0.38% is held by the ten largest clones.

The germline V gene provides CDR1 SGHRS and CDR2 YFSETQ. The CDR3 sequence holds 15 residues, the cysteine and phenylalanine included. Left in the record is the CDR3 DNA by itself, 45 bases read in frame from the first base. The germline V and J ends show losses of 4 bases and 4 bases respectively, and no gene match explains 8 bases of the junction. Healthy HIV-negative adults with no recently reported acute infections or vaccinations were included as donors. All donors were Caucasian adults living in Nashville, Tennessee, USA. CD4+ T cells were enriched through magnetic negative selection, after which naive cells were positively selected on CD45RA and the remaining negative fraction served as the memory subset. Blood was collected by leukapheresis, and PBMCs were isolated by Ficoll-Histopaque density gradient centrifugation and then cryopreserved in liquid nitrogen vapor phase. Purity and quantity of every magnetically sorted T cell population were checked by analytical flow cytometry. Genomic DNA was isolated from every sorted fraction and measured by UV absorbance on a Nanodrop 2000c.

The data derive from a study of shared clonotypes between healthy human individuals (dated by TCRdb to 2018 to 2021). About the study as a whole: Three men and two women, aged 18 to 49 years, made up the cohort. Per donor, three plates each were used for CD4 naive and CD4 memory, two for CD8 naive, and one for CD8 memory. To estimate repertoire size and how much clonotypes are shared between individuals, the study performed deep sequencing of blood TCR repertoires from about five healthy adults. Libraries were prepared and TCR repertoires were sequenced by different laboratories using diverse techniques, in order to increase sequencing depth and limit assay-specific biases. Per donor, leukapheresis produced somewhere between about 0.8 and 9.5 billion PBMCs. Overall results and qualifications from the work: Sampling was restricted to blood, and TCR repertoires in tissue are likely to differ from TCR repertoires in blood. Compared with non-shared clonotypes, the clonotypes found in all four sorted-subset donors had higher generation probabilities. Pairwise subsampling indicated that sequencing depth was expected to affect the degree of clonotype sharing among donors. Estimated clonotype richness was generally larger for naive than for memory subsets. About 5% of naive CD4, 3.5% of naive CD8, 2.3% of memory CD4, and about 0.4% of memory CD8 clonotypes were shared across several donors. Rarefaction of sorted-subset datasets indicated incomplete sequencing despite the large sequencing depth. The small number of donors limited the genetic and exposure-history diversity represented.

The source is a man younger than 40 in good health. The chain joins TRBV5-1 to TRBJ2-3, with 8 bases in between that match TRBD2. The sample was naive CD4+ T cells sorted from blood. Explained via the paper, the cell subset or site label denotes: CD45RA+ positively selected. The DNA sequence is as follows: TGCGCCAGCAGCATTAGCGGGACGGGCCCAGATACGCAGTATTTT. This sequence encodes CASSISGTGPDTQYF. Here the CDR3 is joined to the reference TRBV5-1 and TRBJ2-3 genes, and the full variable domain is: KAGVTQTPRYLIKTRGQQVTLSCSPISGHRSVSWYQQTPGQGLQFLFEYFSETQRNKGNFPGRFSGRQFSNSRSEMNVSTLELGDSALYLCASSISGTGPDTQYFGPGTRLTVL.